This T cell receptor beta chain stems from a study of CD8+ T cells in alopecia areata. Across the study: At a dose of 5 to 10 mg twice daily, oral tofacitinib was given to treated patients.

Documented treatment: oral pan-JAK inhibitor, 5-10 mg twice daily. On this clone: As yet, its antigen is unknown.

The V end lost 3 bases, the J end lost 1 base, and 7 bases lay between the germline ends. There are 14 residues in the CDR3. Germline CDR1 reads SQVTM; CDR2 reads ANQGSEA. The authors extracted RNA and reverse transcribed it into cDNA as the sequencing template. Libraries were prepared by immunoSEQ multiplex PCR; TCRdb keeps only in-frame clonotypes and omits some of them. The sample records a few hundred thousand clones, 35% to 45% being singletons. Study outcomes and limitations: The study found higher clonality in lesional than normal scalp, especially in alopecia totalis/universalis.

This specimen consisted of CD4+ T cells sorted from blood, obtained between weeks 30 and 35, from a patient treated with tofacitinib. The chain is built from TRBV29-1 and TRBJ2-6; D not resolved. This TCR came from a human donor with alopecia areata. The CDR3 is CSVELTSGANVLTF. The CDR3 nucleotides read TGCAGCGTTGAGCTCACTTCTGGGGCCAACGTCCTGACTTTC.